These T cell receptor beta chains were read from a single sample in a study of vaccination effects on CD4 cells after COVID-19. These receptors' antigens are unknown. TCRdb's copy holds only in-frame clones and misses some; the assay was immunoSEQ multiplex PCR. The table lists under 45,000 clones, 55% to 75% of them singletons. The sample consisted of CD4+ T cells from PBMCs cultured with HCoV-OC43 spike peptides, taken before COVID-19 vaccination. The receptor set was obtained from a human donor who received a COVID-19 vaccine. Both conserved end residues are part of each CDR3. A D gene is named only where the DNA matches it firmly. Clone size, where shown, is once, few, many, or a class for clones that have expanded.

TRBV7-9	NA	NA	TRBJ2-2	TGTGCCAGCAGCTTTGGGGGACTGAACACCGGGGAGCTGTTTTTT	CASSFGGLNTGELFF
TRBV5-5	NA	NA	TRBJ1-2	TGTGCCAGCAGCTTGGAAGGGGCCTGGGGTGGCTACACCTTC	CASSLEGAWGGYTF
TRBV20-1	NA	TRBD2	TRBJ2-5	TGCAGTGCTAGTAGAGCGGGAGGTAAACAAGAGACCCAGTACTTC	CSASRAGGKQETQYF
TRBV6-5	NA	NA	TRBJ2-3	TGTGCCAGCGGTACTTCTTATAAAGATACGCAGTATTTT	CASGTSYKDTQYF
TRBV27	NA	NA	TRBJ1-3	TGTGCCAGCAGTTTATCGTGGGGACACTCTGGAAACACCATATATTTT	CASSLSWGHSGNTIYF
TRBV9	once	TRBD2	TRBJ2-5	TGTGCCAGCAGCCCGCGGCTAGCGGGAGGAGAGACCCAGTACTTC	CASSPRLAGGETQYF
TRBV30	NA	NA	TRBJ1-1	TGTGCCTGGAGTGTACATCCCATTCCAGGGCGTAGGGACACTGAAGCTTTCTTT	CAWSVHPIPGRRDTEAFF
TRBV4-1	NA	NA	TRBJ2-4	TGCGCCAGCAGCCAAGTAGGGCAGGGTATGAACATTCAGTACTTC	CASSQVGQGMNIQYF
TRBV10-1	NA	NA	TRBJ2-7	TGCGCCAGCTCGGTGGGGGGGGGCTGGGAGCAGTACTTC	CASSVGGGWEQYF
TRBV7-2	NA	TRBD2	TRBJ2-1	TGTGCCAGCAGGGTGGGACTAGCGCTCTACAATGAGCAGTTCTTC	CASRVGLALYNEQFF
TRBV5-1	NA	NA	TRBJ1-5	TGCGCCAGCAGCTCGGAGGGGTTTGTCAATCAGCCCCAGCATTTT	CASSSEGFVNQPQHF
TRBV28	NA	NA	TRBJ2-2	TGTGCCAGCAGTTCGCCCGCCGAGGCCGGGGAGCTGTTTTTT	CASSSPAEAGELFF
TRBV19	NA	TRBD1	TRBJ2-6	TGTGCCAGTAAAGGAAGGGGGCCTGGGGCCAACGTCCTGACTTTC	CASKGRGPGANVLTF
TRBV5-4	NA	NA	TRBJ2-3	TGTGCCAGCAGCTTGATATTTTTGATGGCAGGGCCCTCGGATACGCAGTATTTT	CASSLIFLMAGPSDTQYF
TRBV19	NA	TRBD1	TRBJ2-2	TGTGCCAGTAGGACACAGGGGAAGAACACCGGGGAGCTGTTTTTT	CASRTQGKNTGELFF
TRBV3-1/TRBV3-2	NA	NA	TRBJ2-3	TGTGCCAGCAGCCAAGTGGTAACAGATACGCAGTATTTT	CASSQVVTDTQYF
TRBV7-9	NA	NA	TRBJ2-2	TGTGCCAGCAGCGTCGGGTCAAACACCGGGGAGCTGTTTTTT	CASSVGSNTGELFF
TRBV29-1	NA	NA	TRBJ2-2	TGCAGCGTTGTGGGCAACACCGGGGAGCTGTTTTTT	CSVVGNTGELFF
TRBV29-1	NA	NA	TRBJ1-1	TGCAGCGTGGGACATCGGAACACTGAAGCTTTCTTT	CSVGHRNTEAFF
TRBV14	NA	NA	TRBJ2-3	TGTGCCAGCAGCCGCCGAGAGCTGAAGGATACGCAGTATTTT	CASSRRELKDTQYF
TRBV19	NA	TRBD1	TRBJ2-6	TGTGCCAGTAGTATTAGGACAGGGGGTTTGTCCTCGTACTCTGGGGCCAACGTCCTGACTTTC	CASSIRTGGLSSYSGANVLTF
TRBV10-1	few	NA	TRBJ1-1	TGCGCCAGCAGTGAGTCAGTCGGAGCTTTCTTT	CASSESVGAFF
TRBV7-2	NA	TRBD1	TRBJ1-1	TGTGCCAGCAGCTCGACAGGGCAGAACACTGAAGCTTTCTTT	CASSSTGQNTEAFF
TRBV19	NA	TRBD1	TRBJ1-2	TGTGCCAGTAATACAGGGGTAGGTGGCTACACCTTC	CASNTGVGGYTF
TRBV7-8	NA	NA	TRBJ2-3	TGTGCCAGCAGCTCCCCCTCTACTAGCACAGATACGCAGTATTTT	CASSSPSTSTDTQYF
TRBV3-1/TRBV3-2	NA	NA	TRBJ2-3	TGTGCCAGCAGCCAAAGCCCCTCGGTGGGCACAGATACGCAGTATTTT	CASSQSPSVGTDTQYF
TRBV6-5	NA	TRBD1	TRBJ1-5	TGTGCCACCTCCCTAGGGACAGCCAATATCGAGCCCCAGCATTTT	CATSLGTANIEPQHF
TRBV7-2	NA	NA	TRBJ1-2	TGTGCCAGCAGCTTTATAGGCAGGTCAGGCTATGGCTACACCTTC	CASSFIGRSGYGYTF
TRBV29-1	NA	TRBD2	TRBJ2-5	TGCAGCCCCAAATGGGGAGGGGAGACCCAGTACTTC	CSPKWGGETQYF
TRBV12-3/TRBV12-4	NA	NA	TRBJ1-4	TGTGCCAGCAGTCTCGCTGAAAAACTGTTTTTT	CASSLAEKLFF
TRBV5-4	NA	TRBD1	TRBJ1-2	TGTGCCAGCAGCCCAGGGACAGGGGCTAACTATGGCTACACCTTC	CASSPGTGANYGYTF
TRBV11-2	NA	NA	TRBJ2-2	TGTGCCAGCAGCTTAGTTCCTAGCTTGGGCGGGGAGCTGTTTTTT	CASSLVPSLGGELFF
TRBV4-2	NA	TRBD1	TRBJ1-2	TGTGCCAGCAGCCAAGGCGGCCGACAGGGGTATGGCTACACCTTC	CASSQGGRQGYGYTF
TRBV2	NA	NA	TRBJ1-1	TGTGCCAGCAGCACAGGCCCGACCTATGAAGCTTTCTTT	CASSTGPTYEAFF
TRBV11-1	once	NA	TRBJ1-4	TGTGCCAGCAGCTTGGGGACCCAGGGAAAACTGTTTTTT	CASSLGTQGKLFF
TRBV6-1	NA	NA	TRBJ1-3	TGTGCCAGCAGTGACCTCGGCTCTGGAAACACCATATATTTT	CASSDLGSGNTIYF
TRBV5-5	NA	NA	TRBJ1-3	TGTGCCAGCAGCCGGACAACGGGGTTGGGAAACACCATATATTTT	CASSRTTGLGNTIYF
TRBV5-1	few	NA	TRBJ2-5	TGCGCCAGCAGCTTGGCTCAGGCGGCACAAGAGACCCAGTACTTC	CASSLAQAAQETQYF
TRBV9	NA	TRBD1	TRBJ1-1	TGTGCCAGCAGGGACAGGGACACTGAAGCTTTCTTT	CASRDRDTEAFF
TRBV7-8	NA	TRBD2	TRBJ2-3	TGTGCCAGCAGCTCAGCCCGTCCGGGACTAGCGGGAGCAGATACGCAGTATTTT	CASSSARPGLAGADTQYF
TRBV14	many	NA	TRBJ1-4	TGTGCCAGCAGCCTAGGTCTCACCGAGGATGAAAAACTGTTTTTT	CASSLGLTEDEKLFF
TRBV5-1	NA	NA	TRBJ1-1	TGCGCCAGCAGTGAACAGGGAAAGAACACTGAAGCTTTCTTT	CASSEQGKNTEAFF
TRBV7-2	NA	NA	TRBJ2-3	TGTGCCAGCAGCATAAACGGATTCACAGATACGCAGTATTTT	CASSINGFTDTQYF
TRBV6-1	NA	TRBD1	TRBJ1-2	TGTGCCAGCAGTGAGGGACAGGGAAACTATGGCTACACCTTC	CASSEGQGNYGYTF
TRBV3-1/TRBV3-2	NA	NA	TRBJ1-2	TGTGCCAGCAGCCAAGGAGGGGGAAACTATGGCTACACCTTC	CASSQGGGNYGYTF
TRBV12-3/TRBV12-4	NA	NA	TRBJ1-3	TGTGCCAGCAAGGGGGGTGGAAACACCATATATTTT	CASKGGGNTIYF
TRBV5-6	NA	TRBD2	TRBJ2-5	TGTGCCAGCAGCTTCCAGCGGGGGGGCCGTGGAGAGACCCAGTACTTC	CASSFQRGGRGETQYF
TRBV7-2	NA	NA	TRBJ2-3	TGTGCCAGCAGCTCAGGCGGGTACACAGATACGCAGTATTTT	CASSSGGYTDTQYF
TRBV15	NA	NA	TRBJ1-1	TGTGCCACCAGCAGAGGGACCAACACTGAAGCTTTCTTT	CATSRGTNTEAFF